A selection of T cell receptor beta chains follows, all from one sample in a study of T-cell memory formation after mild COVID-19. TCRdb fed the 5' RACE reads into MiXCR, producing one record per CDR3 protein. The sample has fewer than 250,000 distinct CDR3 sequences; roughly 27% are singletons. The sample taken for sequencing was PBMCs or a T cell subset sorted from them (not recorded which). All receptors derive from an adult woman who had mild COVID-19 (a few samples of this study predate the infection). Cell type and time point are not known. CDR3s include the opening cysteine and the closing phenylalanine or tryptophan. The D gene is left open where the match is weak. Expanded clones are given a class, and other clones once, few, many or no size at all.

J,size,V,D,CDR3,DNA
TRBJ2-3,few,TRBV2,TRBD2,CASRTGGLTDTQYF,TGTGCCAGCAGGACGGGGGGACTTACAGATACGCAGTATTTT
TRBJ2-2,NA,TRBV29-1,NA,CSVGAGQGYTGELFF,TGCAGCGTTGGCGCCGGGCAGGGGTACACCGGGGAGCTGTTTTTT
TRBJ2-1,few,TRBV20-1,NA,CSASEGYPPYNEQFF,TGCAGTGCTAGCGAGGGGTATCCTCCTTACAATGAGCAGTTCTTC
TRBJ1-2,NA,TRBV29-1,TRBD1,CSVADREWGYTF,TGCAGCGTCGCGGACAGGGAGTGGGGCTACACCTTC
TRBJ1-1,NA,TRBV7-6,NA,CASSSRVNTEAFF,TGTGCCAGCAGTTCCAGGGTGAACACTGAAGCTTTCTTT
TRBJ2-7,NA,TRBV6-6,TRBD1,CASSYGGQGLGEQYF,TGTGCCAGCAGTTACGGAGGACAGGGCCTGGGTGAGCAGTACTTC
TRBJ2-1,few,TRBV6-6,NA,CASSSDTRQFF,TGTGCCAGCAGTTCTGATACCCGCCAGTTCTTC
TRBJ2-7,few,TRBV29-1,TRBD1,CSVDDGTGGYEQYF,TGCAGCGTGGACGACGGGACAGGGGGGTACGAGCAGTACTTC
TRBJ1-1,NA,TRBV4-1,NA,CASSQEAPWGNTEAFF,TGCGCCAGCAGCCAAGAAGCCCCATGGGGGAACACTGAAGCTTTCTTT
TRBJ1-2,NA,TRBV5-6,TRBD1,CASSSGGGRYGYTF,TGTGCCAGCAGCTCGGGAGGGGGCAGATATGGCTACACCTTC
TRBJ2-1,few,TRBV2,TRBD1,CASKKTGTGGAGEQFF,TGTGCCAGCAAAAAGACCGGGACAGGGGGCGCGGGTGAGCAGTTCTTC
TRBJ2-7,few,TRBV30,NA,CAWQGAGVEQYF,TGTGCCTGGCAGGGGGCGGGGGTCGAGCAGTACTTC
TRBJ2-1,NA,TRBV20-1,NA,CSAQGSYNEQFF,TGCAGTGCCCAGGGTTCCTACAATGAGCAGTTCTTC
TRBJ1-1,NA,TRBV5-1,TRBD1,CASSPGTGTMNTEAFF,TGCGCCAGCAGCCCGGGGACAGGGACCATGAACACTGAAGCTTTCTTT
TRBJ2-1,NA,TRBV7-9,NA,CASSFGTNEQFF,TGTGCCAGCAGCTTTGGAACCAATGAGCAGTTCTTC
TRBJ1-6,NA,TRBV10-2,NA,CASSEIQGFLGGPLHF,TGCGCCAGCAGTGAGATACAGGGATTTCTGGGTGGACCCCTCCACTTT
TRBJ2-1,few,TRBV9,NA,CASSVGTEYNEQFF,TGTGCCAGCAGCGTAGGGACAGAGTACAATGAGCAGTTCTTC
TRBJ2-1,NA,TRBV7-9,TRBD2,CASSSTILAGDNEQFF,TGTGCCAGCAGTTCTACGATCCTAGCGGGAGACAATGAGCAGTTCTTC
TRBJ2-7,NA,TRBV4-3,TRBD2,CASSQDSGGSKSYEQYF,TGCGCCAGCAGCCAAGATTCAGGCGGGAGTAAATCCTACGAGCAGTACTTC
TRBJ2-7,NA,TRBV13,NA,CASSMGTTEQYF,TGTGCCAGCAGCATGGGAACGACTGAGCAGTACTTC
TRBJ2-3,few,TRBV24-1,TRBD1,CATSDLGPTGRTDTQYF,TGTGCCACCAGTGATTTGGGCCCGACAGGGCGCACAGATACGCAGTATTTT
TRBJ2-6,NA,TRBV15,TRBD1,CATSRTQGTISGANVLTF,TGTGCCACCAGCAGGACACAGGGGACCATCTCTGGGGCCAACGTCCTGACTTTC
TRBJ1-2,NA,TRBV20-1,NA,CSARDWPGGANYGYTF,TGCAGTGCTAGAGATTGGCCGGGGGGAGCTAACTATGGCTACACCTTC
TRBJ2-3,NA,TRBV6-2/TRBV6-3,NA,CASSYAGPLDTQYF,TGTGCCAGCAGTTACGCGGGACCCTTGGATACGCAGTATTTT
TRBJ1-2,NA,TRBV6-5,NA,CASSPLGQVAYGYTF,TGTGCCAGCAGCCCACTAGGGCAGGTCGCCTATGGCTACACCTTC
TRBJ2-7,few,TRBV12-3/TRBV12-4,NA,CASSSRGTTFYEQYF,TGTGCCAGCAGTTCGCGCGGGACCACCTTCTACGAGCAGTACTTC
TRBJ1-3,NA,TRBV7-2,NA,CASSPRGVSSGNTIYF,TGTGCCAGCAGCCCCCGCGGGGTGAGCTCTGGAAACACCATATATTTT
TRBJ2-2,NA,TRBV12-3/TRBV12-4,NA,CASSLRGGFDTGELFF,TGTGCCAGCAGTTTAAGGGGGGGGTTCGACACCGGGGAGCTGTTTTTT
TRBJ2-1,NA,TRBV7-3,NA,CASSPYLGNDNEQFF,TGTGCCAGCAGCCCGTACCTGGGTAACGACAATGAGCAGTTCTTC
TRBJ2-3,NA,TRBV12-3/TRBV12-4,NA,CASSILLDTQYF,TGTGCCAGCAGCATCCTGCTAGATACGCAGTATTTT